The rows below give T cell receptor beta chains drawn from one sample of a study of blood T cell repertoires in COVID-19. Sequenced by immunoSEQ multiplex PCR; TCRdb stores in-frame clones only, minus some. The repertoire holds roughly 150,000 clones, with 80% as singletons. Sample: peripheral blood. Every receptor here comes from a man aged 60 to 75 with acute or convalescent COVID-19. Both conserved end residues are part of each CDR3. The order of the fields is CDR3 protein, CDR3 DNA, D gene, clone size, V gene, J gene. The D gene is left open where the match is weak. Where a row states a size, it is once, few, many or the class of an expanded clone; other rows omit it.

cdr3_aa: CASSSTGDYTF
cdr3_nt: TGTGCCAGCAGTTCGACAGGGGACTACACCTTC
d_call: TRBD1
clone_size: -
v_call: TRBV12-3/TRBV12-4
j_call: TRBJ1-2

cdr3_aa: CSVLTRGNSRSEQYF
cdr3_nt: TGCAGCGTCCTAACCAGGGGAAACAGCAGGAGTGAGCAGTACTTC
d_call: -
clone_size: once
v_call: TRBV29-1
j_call: TRBJ2-7

cdr3_aa: CASIQGPASNQPQHF
cdr3_nt: TGTGCCAGTATACAGGGACCGGCAAGCAATCAGCCCCAGCATTTT
d_call: -
clone_size: -
v_call: TRBV19
j_call: TRBJ1-5

cdr3_aa: CASSLRTGRSSGANVLTF
cdr3_nt: TGTGCCAGCAGTCTGCGGACAGGTAGATCCTCTGGGGCCAACGTCCTGACTTTC
d_call: TRBD1
clone_size: -
v_call: TRBV27
j_call: TRBJ2-6

cdr3_aa: CASSQDRGTGGWSYEQYF
cdr3_nt: TGCGCCAGCAGCCAAGATCGCGGGACAGGGGGTTGGTCCTACGAGCAGTACTTC
d_call: TRBD1
clone_size: -
v_call: TRBV4-3
j_call: TRBJ2-7

cdr3_aa: CASGSGRGETQYF
cdr3_nt: TGTGCCAGCGGAAGCGGGAGAGGCGAGACCCAGTACTTC
d_call: TRBD2
clone_size: -
v_call: TRBV2
j_call: TRBJ2-5

cdr3_aa: CASTLGRGYGYTF
cdr3_nt: TGTGCCAGCACCCTCGGGAGAGGCTATGGCTACACCTTC
d_call: -
clone_size: once
v_call: TRBV6-5
j_call: TRBJ1-2

cdr3_aa: CAITQGRAYGYTF
cdr3_nt: TGTGCCATCACACAGGGAAGGGCCTATGGCTACACCTTC
d_call: -
clone_size: -
v_call: TRBV10-3
j_call: TRBJ1-2

cdr3_aa: CASIREGTDTQYF
cdr3_nt: TGTGCCAGTATCAGGGAGGGAACAGATACGCAGTATTTT
d_call: TRBD2
clone_size: -
v_call: TRBV6-6
j_call: TRBJ2-3

cdr3_aa: CASTSGQGDTIYF
cdr3_nt: TGTGCCAGTACCTCGGGACAGGGTGACACCATATATTTT
d_call: TRBD1
clone_size: -
v_call: TRBV19
j_call: TRBJ1-3

cdr3_aa: CASNRDTGELFF
cdr3_nt: TGTGCCAGCAACAGGGACACCGGGGAGCTGTTTTTT
d_call: -
clone_size: -
v_call: TRBV9
j_call: TRBJ2-2

cdr3_aa: CASSLESGDKTSYEQYF
cdr3_nt: TGTGCCAGCAGCTTAGAGTCAGGGGATAAGACGTCCTACGAGCAGTACTTC
d_call: -
clone_size: -
v_call: TRBV7-9
j_call: TRBJ2-7

cdr3_aa: CASTETSGRAEGETQYF
cdr3_nt: TGTGCCAGCACGGAGACTAGCGGGAGGGCCGAGGGAGAGACCCAGTACTTC
d_call: TRBD2
clone_size: -
v_call: TRBV6-4
j_call: TRBJ2-5

cdr3_aa: CAIPRLTDGTGELFF
cdr3_nt: TGTGCCATCCCCCGCCTGACAGACGGCACCGGGGAGCTGTTTTTT
d_call: -
clone_size: -
v_call: TRBV28
j_call: TRBJ2-2

cdr3_aa: CASSLADRGSPLHF
cdr3_nt: TGCGCCAGCAGCTTAGCGGACAGGGGTTCACCCCTCCACTTT
d_call: TRBD1
clone_size: -
v_call: TRBV5-1
j_call: TRBJ1-6

cdr3_aa: CASSLFGSLATNIQYF
cdr3_nt: TGTGCCAGCAGCTTGTTCGGGTCTTTAGCCACAAACATTCAGTACTTC
d_call: -
clone_size: -
v_call: TRBV5-6
j_call: TRBJ2-4

cdr3_aa: CASSFRQAQETQYF
cdr3_nt: TGTGCCAGCAGCTTCCGACAGGCTCAAGAGACCCAGTACTTC
d_call: -
clone_size: -
v_call: TRBV7-9
j_call: TRBJ2-5

cdr3_aa: CASSTRTGGGTEAFF
cdr3_nt: TGTGCCAGCAGCACCCGGACAGGGGGAGGCACTGAAGCTTTCTTT
d_call: TRBD1
clone_size: -
v_call: TRBV7-3
j_call: TRBJ1-1

cdr3_aa: CASSPRDRGGTEAFF
cdr3_nt: TGTGCCAGTAGTCCCCGGGACAGGGGTGGCACTGAAGCTTTCTTT
d_call: TRBD1
clone_size: -
v_call: TRBV19
j_call: TRBJ1-1

cdr3_aa: CASSYGDRGSNQPQHF
cdr3_nt: TGTGCCAGCAGTTACGGGGACAGGGGGAGCAATCAGCCCCAGCATTTT
d_call: TRBD1
clone_size: -
v_call: TRBV6-6
j_call: TRBJ1-5

cdr3_aa: CASSSLAGGEKLFF
cdr3_nt: TGTGCCAGCAGTTCGCTTGCGGGGGGAGAAAAACTGTTTTTT
d_call: -
clone_size: -
v_call: TRBV6-6
j_call: TRBJ1-4

cdr3_aa: CASSYTHRVQGELFF
cdr3_nt: TGTGCCAGCAGCTACACCCACAGGGTCCAGGGGGAGCTGTTTTTT
d_call: -
clone_size: -
v_call: TRBV7-3
j_call: TRBJ2-2

cdr3_aa: CASSSTLSGATGEQFF
cdr3_nt: TGTGCCAGCAGTTCCACGCTCAGCGGAGCGACAGGTGAGCAGTTCTTC
d_call: -
clone_size: -
v_call: TRBV6-5
j_call: TRBJ2-1

cdr3_aa: CASSTYRGQPQHF
cdr3_nt: TGTGCCAGCAGTACCTACAGAGGGCAGCCCCAGCATTTT
d_call: -
clone_size: few
v_call: TRBV12-3/TRBV12-4
j_call: TRBJ1-5

cdr3_aa: CASGPWAASGNTIYF
cdr3_nt: TGTGCCAGCGGCCCCTGGGCAGCCTCTGGAAACACCATATATTTT
d_call: -
clone_size: -
v_call: TRBV6-5
j_call: TRBJ1-3